These 9 T cell receptor beta chains share one sample of origin, sequenced in a study of human T cells and chemical hapten exposure. Each CDR3 protein is one row after TCRdb ran MiXCR on the RACE reads. This sample carries approximately 97,000 distinct CDR3 sequences, roughly 27% of them seen once, and the ten largest clones take about a tenth. Time point indicated: patch test 3, about 24 weeks after DPC sensitization. Treatment indicated: therapeutic diphenylcyclopropenone sensitization with weekly scalp DPC. This specimen was whole blood, taken in connection with sensitization to the hapten diphenylcyclopropenone (DPC). Receptors were obtained from a man aged 40-55 years with alopecia areata. Some clones in this sample may be carry-over from other donors' samples.

The chain uses TRBV28 and TRBJ1-5; 10 nucleotides match TRBD1. V was pared by 5 bases and J by 7 bases, with 14 bases of the junction left unmatched. The CDR3 loop spans 17 amino acids. Germline assignment: CDR1 MDHEN and CDR2 SYDVKM. The CDR3 bases are TGTGCCAGCAGTCTCCGACAGGGGGCCATTAGTCGACAGCCCCAGCATTTT. Translating it yields CASSLRQGAISRQPQHF. Complete variable domain (other parts from reference TRBV28 and TRBJ1-5): DVKVTQSSRYLVKRTGEKVFLECVQDMDHENMFWYRQDPGLGLRLIYFSYDVKMKEKGDIPEGYSVSREKKERFSLILESASTNQTSMYLCASSLRQGAISRQPQHFGDGTRLSIL.

In this sample, this clonotype turned up a few times. V is TRBV12-3 or TRBV12-4 and J is TRBJ2-4; D ambiguous. This CDR3 comprises 15 residues. V lost 6 bases to trimming and J lost 0 bases, with 12 bases between them. Here the CDR3 reads CASRGRTLAKNIQYF. Written as DNA, the CDR3 is TGTGCCAGCAGAGGACGAACCTTAGCCAAAAACATTCAGTACTTC.

The chain has TRBV10-3 and TRBJ2-7, with unresolved D. Looked up from germline, CDR1 is ENHRY and CDR2 is SYGVKD. The CDR3 is made up of 12 amino acids. Trimming removed 3 bases from V and 2 bases from J, with 5 bases in between. CDR3 sequence: CAISECPYEQYF. In nucleotides, the CDR3 is TGTGCCATCAGTGAATGCCCCTACGAGCAGTACTTC.

The CDR3 loop reads CASSRTEFSYEQYF. CDR3 sequence (DNA): TGCGCCAGCAGCCGGACAGAATTCTCCTACGAGCAGTACTTC. The chain has TRBV5-1 and TRBJ2-7; a possible D gene is TRBD1 (6 bases). The CDR3 runs to 14 residues. The V gene's germline CDR1 is SGHRS and CDR2 YFSETQ. V was clipped by 4 bases and J by 0 bases, with 11 bases between them.

V gene TRBV28 combines with J gene TRBJ2-2; no reliable D call. V dropped 5 bases and J dropped 0 bases, with 13 bases sitting between them. This CDR3 is 16 amino acids long. CDR1 and CDR2 (germline): MDHEN, SYDVKM. CDR3 sequence reads: CASSPFSRANTGELFF. CDR3 bases: TGTGCCAGCAGTCCGTTCTCCCGCGCGAACACCGGGGAGCTGTTTTTT.

The rearrangement links TRBV5-1 to TRBJ2-5, with TRBD2 identical over 16 bases. Trimming at V came to 3 bases and at J to 3 bases, leaving 5 bases not matched to a gene. Germline V gene data show CDR1 as SGHRS and CDR2 as YFSETQ. The CDR3 loop spans 17 amino acids. The CDR3 nucleotides are TGCGCCAGCAGCTATGGGACTAGCGGGAGGGCGAAAGAGACCCAGTACTTC. Its protein is CASSYGTSGRAKETQYF.

This clonotype was observed a handful of times. The chain is built from TRBV7-2 and TRBJ2-1, with 11 bases that match TRBD2. V shed 5 bases and J 7 bases; nucleotides not matched to a gene: 7. The length of the CDR3 is 15 residues. Germline V CDR1 and CDR2: SGHTA, FQGNSA. The CDR3: CASSATSGSANEQFF. Here the CDR3 DNA reads TGTGCCAGCAGCGCTACTAGCGGGAGCGCAAATGAGCAGTTCTTC.

This clonotype appeared a few times. The V call is TRBV19, the J call TRBJ2-1; 13 bases are shared with TRBD2. Trimming at V came to 7 bases and at J to 11 bases, leaving 8 bases not matched to a gene. This CDR3 has 14 amino acids. Looked up from germline, CDR1 is LNHDA and CDR2 is SQIVND (reference sequence). DNA of the CDR3: TGTGCCAGTAACTCCGGGACTAGCGGGACTAAGCAGTTCTTC. It yields the protein CASNSGTSGTKQFF.

The CDR3 bases are TGCAGTGCTGTGGCTGGGGCAGTCCTAAAAGAGACCCAGTACTTC. The encoded protein is CSAVAGAVLKETQYF. V is TRBV20-1 and J is TRBJ2-5, with a possible D match to TRBD1 (5 bases). V was clipped by 5 bases and J by 3 bases, with 19 bases between them. In germline, CDR1 is DFQATT, CDR2 SNEGSKA (reference sequence). This CDR3 spans 15 amino acids.